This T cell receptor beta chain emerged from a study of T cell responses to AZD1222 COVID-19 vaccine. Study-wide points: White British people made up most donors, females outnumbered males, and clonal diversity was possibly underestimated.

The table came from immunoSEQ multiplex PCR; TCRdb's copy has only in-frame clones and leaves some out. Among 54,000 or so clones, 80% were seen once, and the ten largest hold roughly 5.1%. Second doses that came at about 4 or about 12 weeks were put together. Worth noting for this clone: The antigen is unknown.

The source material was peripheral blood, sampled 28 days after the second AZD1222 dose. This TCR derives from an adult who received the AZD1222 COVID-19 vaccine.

CDR3 nucleotide sequence: TGTGCCAGCAGCTTGGCGGGCGGGAAGGAGCAGTTCTTC. This encodes CASSLAGGKEQFF. The rearrangement joins TRBV5-4 to TRBJ2-1, with D possibly TRBD2 on 6 matching bases. This CDR3 contains 13 residues. Germline V gene sequence: CDR1 SGHNT, CDR2 YYREEE (reference sequence). V lost 0 bases, J lost 10 bases, and 11 bases lay in between.